Shown below are 21 T cell receptor delta chains from a single sample sequenced in a study of gamma-delta chains in newborns, infants, children. TCRdb fed the reads into CATT to redo clone calling. The sample shows approximately 4,200 delta-chain clones, over 2% of them seen only once. Sample: blood. The receptors shown here come from a child who was a newborn, infant or young child, either healthy, febrile or measles-vaccinated (not recorded which).

This clone was picked up a small number of times. The protein recorded in TCRdb matches a much larger clone and deviates from this DNA's translation at residue 16, suggesting a read error; the protein here is obtained by translating the DNA. The chain combines TRDV1 with TRDJ1; weak D call: TRDD2 (7 bases). This CDR3 is built from 21 residues. CDR1 is TSWWSYY, CDR2 QGS, per germline. Written as DNA, the CDR3 is TGTGCTCTTGGGGAACTCGCCTTCCTGTGGGGGCCTCCTCGGGGCGCCGATAAGCTCATCTTT. The encoded protein is CALGELAFLWGPPRGADKLIF.

Concerning this clone itself: A read error likely explains why the TCRdb protein, taken from a much larger clone, differs from this DNA's translation at residue 11; the protein shown is translated from the DNA. V and J are TRDV1 and TRDJ1; a weak D match, TRDD3 (5 bases). The CDR3 length is 17 residues. The germline V gene has CDR1 TSWWSYY and CDR2 QGS. Trimming stripped 0 bases from V and 0 bases from J, with 14 bases between. CDR3 in DNA: TGTGCTCTTGGGGAACTGGCCGGGGGTGTGCACACCGATAAACTCATCTTT. This sequence encodes CALGELAGGVHTDKLIF.

This clone was seen a handful of times. The protein TCRdb lists belongs to a much larger clone and differs from this DNA's translation at residue 9, which points to a read error; the protein shown is made from the DNA. Other nucleotide sequences from this sample produce the same CDR3. The chain joins TRDV2 to TRDJ3, with 9 bases matching TRDD3. The CDR3 length is 17 residues. The germline V gene has CDR1 GEAIGNYY and CDR2 EKD. V trimming: 0 bases; J trimming: 3 bases; junction bases outside the gene matches: 2. CDR3 DNA sequence: TGTGCCTGTGACACCGTGGGGGATATCTGGGACACCCGACAGATGTTTTTC. Residues: CACDTVGDIWDTRQMFF.

This chain joins TRDV2 and TRDJ3; 10 nucleotides agree with TRDD3. Trimming cost V 3 bases and J 2 bases; bases outside gene matches: 12. This CDR3 has 20 amino acids. CDR1 and CDR2 from the germline V gene are GEAIGNYY and EKD. This CDR3 reads CACDGLGDKGSPWDTRQMFF. CDR3 bases: TGTGCCTGTGACGGTCTGGGGGATAAAGGGAGCCCCTGGGACACCCGACAGATGTTTTTC.

V gene TRDV2 combines with J gene TRDJ3; no clear D gene. Germline CDR1 is GEAIGNYY and CDR2 is EKD. The CDR3 extends over 15 amino acids. Trimming pared 5 bases from V and 0 bases from J, leaving 7 bases between. The CDR3 protein is CACGPCSWDTRQMFF. CDR3 DNA: TGTGCCTGTGGGCCTTGCTCCTGGGACACCCGACAGATGTTTTTC.

There are a few counts of this clone. The protein recorded in TCRdb matches a much larger clone and deviates from this DNA's translation at residue 8, suggesting a read error; the protein here is obtained by translating the DNA. This sequence joins TRDV1 and TRDJ1; weak D call: TRDD3 (5 bases). The germline V gene has CDR1 TSWWSYY and CDR2 QGS. V lost 1 base and J 0 bases, leaving 24 bases between the germline ends. CDR3 length equals 20 residues. CDR3 bases: TGTGCTCTTGGGGAACGTCCCTGTAAGGGATCCCTCCCTTACACCGATAAACTCATCTTT. This translates into CALGERPCKGSLPYTDKLIF.

V is TRDV2 and J is TRDJ1; 10 bases fit TRDD3. The V and J ends lost 0 bases and 3 bases, in that order; junction bases with no gene match: 3. This CDR3 comprises 15 residues. Germline V CDR1 and CDR2: GEAIGNYY, EKD. The chain's CDR3 is CACDTVGGYPDKLIF. CDR3 DNA: TGTGCCTGTGACACCGTTGGGGGATACCCCGATAAACTCATCTTT.

This clone is termed medium-sized. A single base is all that separates this from a far larger clone, so a read error is likely. This chain connects TRDV2 to TRDJ2; D is unresolved. The CDR3 has 15 amino acids. Germline V gives CDR1 GEAIGNYY, CDR2 EKD. DNA of the CDR3: TGTGCCTGTGACCGGGTCTCCTCTTTGACAGCACACCTCTTCTTT. Its translation is CACDRVSSLTAHLFF.

As regards this clone: TCRdb's protein, taken from a much larger clone, differs from this DNA's translation at residue 3, likely owing to a read error; the protein displayed comes from the DNA. The chain combines TRDV2 with TRDJ1; D is unresolved. This CDR3 is built from 13 residues. V gave up 9 bases and J gave up 0 bases, with 13 bases separating them. Germline loops: CDR1 GEAIGNYY, CDR2 EKD. The CDR3: CARGDSHTDKLIF. Written as DNA, the CDR3 is TGTGCCCGTGGAGATTCCCACACCGATAAACTCATCTTT.

The chain uses TRDV2 and TRDJ3, with 11 bases lining up with TRDD3. Germline CDR1 is GEAIGNYY and CDR2 is EKD. The V gene end was trimmed by 1 base and the J gene end by 0 bases; junction bases not matched to a gene: 7. This CDR3 is built from 20 residues. The CDR3 nucleotides read TGTGCCTGTGACACGTACTGGGGGATATCGAGCTCCTGGGACACCCGACAGATGTTTTTC. Translation: CACDTYWGISSSWDTRQMFF.

This clone appeared a few times. The TCRdb record carries a much larger clone's protein, which differs from this DNA's translation at residue 7; a read error is the likely cause, and the protein listed here is the DNA translation. The chain couples TRDV2 to TRDJ3, with 7 positions matching TRDD3. Germline trimming cut 0 bases from V and 4 bases from J; bases unmatched to any gene: 5. The CDR3 sequence is 17 residues long. Germline V gene data show CDR1 as GEAIGNYY and CDR2 as EKD. This CDR3 is CACDTVQGDWDTRQMFF. CDR3 sequence (DNA): TGTGCCTGTGACACCGTACAGGGGGATTGGGACACCCGACAGATGTTTTTC.

By sample share, this clone is large. This sequence joins TRDV2 and TRDJ3; 11 bases fit TRDD3. The CDR3 is made up of 18 amino acids. Per germline, CDR1 GEAIGNYY and CDR2 EKD. V shed 0 bases, J shed 0 bases, and the junction held 0 bases outside the gene matches. The CDR3 sequence is CACDTWGIRSWDTRQMFF. CDR3 coding DNA: TGTGCCTGTGACACCTGGGGGATACGCTCCTGGGACACCCGACAGATGTTTTTC.

Note on this clone: A much larger clone differs from this one at a single base, so this may be a read error. The chain has TRDV1 and TRDJ1, with 13 positions matching TRDD3. The CDR3 runs 23 residues. Germline V gene sequence: CDR1 TSWWSYY, CDR2 QGS. With 5 bases clipped from V and 7 bases from J, the junction kept 31 bases outside the gene matches. For the CDR3, the DNA is TGTGCTCTTGGGTCCCACGGGGCTGGCCTACGTGCCACTGGGGGATACGCGGAATTTAAACTCATCTTT. Protein product: CALGSHGAGLRATGGYAEFKLIF.

This clone appeared a few times. TCRdb's protein for this DNA is that of a much larger clone and differs from the translation at residue 7, likely a read error; the protein shown is the DNA translation. The identical CDR3 is also encoded by other nucleotide sequences in the sample. V is TRDV2 and J is TRDJ3, with 10 bases that match TRDD3. The trim removed 0 bases at V and 0 bases at J, leaving 4 bases unmatched. The CDR3 spans 19 residues. CDR1 is GEAIGNYY, CDR2 EKD, per germline. In DNA, the CDR3 is TGTGCCTGTGACACCGGACGGGGGATACGCTCCTGGGACACCCGACAGATGTTTTTC. Its translation: CACDTGRGIRSWDTRQMFF.

Turning to this clone: A far larger clone is just one base off, so this is likely a read error. This chain joins TRDV2 and TRDJ3, with D possibly TRDD3 on 6 matching bases. Trimming removed 0 bases at V and 0 bases at J, with 14 bases between. CDR3 length: 19 amino acids. Germline values: CDR1 GEAIGNYY, CDR2 EKD. The CDR3 sequence is CACDTLGAAGSWDTRQMFF. As DNA, the CDR3 is TGTGCCTGTGACACCTTGGGGGCAGCGGGCTCCTGGGACACCCGACAGATGTTTTTC.

About this clone: The mismatch at residue 5 between this DNA's translation and the TCRdb protein of a much larger clone likely reflects a read error; the protein shown is translated from the DNA. The chain has TRDV3 and TRDJ2, with D possibly being TRDD2 (8 bases). CDR1 and CDR2 (germline): TVYSNPD, GDNSRS (reference sequence). V was pared by 4 bases and J by 6 bases, with 42 bases between. The CDR3 has 22 amino acids. The CDR3 reads CAYGVPLPTDRGYRAGAAQLFF. CDR3 coding DNA: TGTGCCTATGGAGTACCTCTTCCTACAGATAGGGGATATCGGGCGGGGGCAGCACAACTCTTCTTT.

The rearrangement uses TRDV2 and TRDJ3, with 7 bases that match TRDD3. Losses at the gene ends were 3 bases for V and 0 bases for J; bases not matched to a gene: 7. The germline CDR1 and CDR2 sequences are GEAIGNYY and EKD. The CDR3 totals 18 residues. CDR3 sequence reads: CACDSLLGSSWDTRQMFF. CDR3 DNA: TGTGCCTGTGACTCCTTACTGGGGTCCTCCTGGGACACCCGACAGATGTTTTTC.

This clone came up a few times. TCRdb attributes to this sequence the protein of a much larger clone, which differs from the DNA translation at residue 10; a read error is likely, and the protein displayed is translated from the DNA. The chain joins TRAV29/DV5 to TRDJ2; D not resolved. The germline CDR1 and CDR2 sequences are NSMFDY and ISSIKDK. The CDR3 runs to 13 residues. Here the CDR3 reads CAASGFLTARLFF. The CDR3 DNA sequence: TGTGCAGCAAGTGGCTTCTTGACAGCACGACTCTTCTTT.

Comments on this clone: With a far larger clone one base away, a read error is the likely cause. Other DNA variants within this sample encode the same CDR3. This chain links TRDV2 with TRDJ2; the match to TRDD3 covers 8 bases. This CDR3 is built from 15 residues. Germline V gene data show CDR1 as GEAIGNYY and CDR2 as EKD. The CDR3 spells CACDTLGDLTAQLFF. CDR3 nucleotides: TGTGCCTGTGACACCTTGGGGGATTTGACAGCGCAACTCTTCTTT.

Comments on this clone: A far larger clone is one base from this, pointing to a likely read error. This CDR3 is also generated by other DNA sequences in the sample. This chain links TRDV2 with TRDJ3, with TRDD3 identical over 11 bases. Germline CDR1 reads GEAIGNYY; CDR2 reads EKD. The CDR3 sequence is 20 residues long. The CDR3 loop is CACDTVLGDKSSWDTRQMFF. The CDR3 DNA follows: TGTGCCTGTGACACCGTACTGGGGGATAAAAGCTCCTGGGACACCCGACAGATGTTCTTC.

Notes on this clone: A far bigger clonotype differs at one base, so this is likely a read error. The sample has other DNA sequences that encode this CDR3 too. V and J are TRAV29/DV5 and TRDJ2; D gene ambiguous. CDR3 length equals 13 residues. CDR1 is NSMFDY and CDR2 is ISSIKDK in the germline V gene. The CDR3 loop reads CAASGFLTAQLFF. In DNA, the CDR3 is TGTGCCGCAAGTGGCTTCTTGACAGCACAACTCTTCTTT.